Listed here are 10 T cell receptor beta chains from one sample, sequenced in a study of cytomegalovirus exposure and HLA in healthy donors. A multiplex PCR was run with 60 Vbeta primers and 13 Jbeta primers. The repertoire was sequenced with immunoSEQ multiplex PCR; TCRdb's copy has only in-frame clones and lacks some. The sample lists around 280,000 clones, 70% to 90% occurring once. The specimen sequenced was PBMCs. The receptors here all came from a woman in her late teens or twenties in good health and CMV-seronegative.

The chain combines TRBV2 with TRBJ2-7, with 10 bases identical to TRBD2. CDR3 length: 14 amino acids. The germline V gene encodes CDR1 SNHLY and CDR2 FYNNEI. V was pared by 3 bases and J by 7 bases, with 6 bases of the junction left unmatched. CDR3 in DNA: TGTGCCAGCAGTGATACTCTAGCGGGGGTTGAGCAGTACTTC. Its translation: CASSDTLAGVEQYF. The full variable domain, rest sourced from reference TRBV2 and TRBJ2-7, is EPEVTQTPSHQVTQMGQEVILRCVPISNHLYFYWYRQILGQKVEFLVSFYNNEISEKSEIFDDQFSVERPDGSNFTLKIRSTKLEDSAMYFCASSDTLAGVEQYFGPGTRLTVT.

J is TRBJ2-1 and V is TRBV10-3; 7 bases agree with TRBD2. J gave up 2 bases and V 4 bases, and 5 bases lay outside the gene matches. Germline lookup yields CDR1 ENHRY and CDR2 SYGVKD. CDR3 length: 15 amino acids. The CDR3 bases are TGTGCCATCAGTGGGGGGGGAGTAACCTACAATGAGCAGTTCTTC. Translation gives CAISGGGVTYNEQFF.

The chain is built from TRBV5-5 and TRBJ2-5; D is ambiguous. The CDR3 is 13 residues long. CDR1 is SGHKS and CDR2 is YYEKEE in the germline V gene (reference sequence). Trimming took off 1 base at V and 5 bases at J, with 9 bases between the two ends. CDR3 DNA sequence: TGTGCCAGCAGCTTGACTCTCCGGGAGACCCAGTACTTC. Translation: CASSLTLRETQYF.

The chain carries TRBV11-2 and TRBJ2-5; possible D gene TRBD2, 5 bases. Germline V CDR1 and CDR2: SGHAT, FQNNGV. The CDR3 has 14 residues. The germline V and J ends were trimmed by 6 bases and 2 bases, with 13 bases remaining between them. CDR3 protein: CASREHGKQETQYF. CDR3 bases: TGTGCCAGCAGGGAGCACGGGAAACAAGAGACCCAGTACTTC.

In DNA, the CDR3 is TGCGCCAGCAGCCAGAGGGGCGGGGGGGCCTTCAGGGAGCAGTTCTTC. Residues: CASSQRGGGAFREQFF. The rearrangement links TRBV4-1 to TRBJ2-1; 9 positions agree with TRBD2. Germline CDR1 and CDR2: MGHRA and YSYEKL. With V trimmed by 3 bases and J by 10 bases, 13 bases remained unmatched. There are 16 residues in the CDR3.

V and J are TRBV10-3 and TRBJ1-5, with D hard to call. V lost 8 bases and J 3 bases, leaving 8 bases between the germline ends. CDR1 is ENHRY and CDR2 is SYGVKD in the germline V gene. The CDR3 consists of 12 residues. The CDR3 sequence is CAISQFNQPQHF. The CDR3 DNA reads as TGTGCCATCTCACAGTTCAATCAGCCCCAGCATTTT.

The chain uses TRBV11-1 and TRBJ1-2; TRBD1 matches 9 bases. Germline V gene lookup returns CDR1 SGHAT and CDR2 FQDESV (reference sequence). The CDR3 extends over 15 amino acids. V dropped 4 bases and J dropped 6; count of bases not matched to a gene: 9. The CDR3: CASSWGTGNNNGYTF. As DNA, the CDR3 is TGTGCCAGCAGCTGGGGGACAGGGAATAATAATGGCTACACCTTC.

This chain joins TRBV5-1 and TRBJ2-7; 8 nucleotides align to TRBD2. The CDR3 has 14 residues. CDR1 and CDR2 from the germline V gene are SGHRS and YFSETQ. The J segment lost 5 bases and the V segment lost 0 bases, leaving 4 bases of the junction unmatched. The CDR3 region is CASSLVSGVDEQYF. As DNA, the CDR3 is TGCGCCAGCAGCTTGGTTAGCGGGGTCGACGAGCAGTACTTC.

The gene calls are TRBV7-3 and TRBJ2-7; 7 nucleotides agree with TRBD1. The CDR3 consists of 15 residues. Germline CDR1 is SGHTA and CDR2 is FQGTGA. With V trimmed by 5 bases and J by 5 bases, 12 bases remained unmatched. CDR3: CASSTGPTGVDEQYF. The CDR3 DNA follows: TGTGCCAGCAGCACCGGACCCACAGGGGTCGACGAGCAGTACTTC.

The rearrangement uses TRBV12-5 and TRBJ2-5, with 9 bases identical to TRBD2. Germline V lookup: CDR1 LGHNT, CDR2 FRNRAP. The CDR3 extends over 14 amino acids. The V and J ends lost 3 bases and 4 bases, in that order; junction bases with no gene match: 3. The CDR3 protein is CASGFAGGGETQYF. The CDR3 nucleotides are TGTGCTAGTGGTTTTGCGGGGGGGGGAGAGACCCAGTACTTC.